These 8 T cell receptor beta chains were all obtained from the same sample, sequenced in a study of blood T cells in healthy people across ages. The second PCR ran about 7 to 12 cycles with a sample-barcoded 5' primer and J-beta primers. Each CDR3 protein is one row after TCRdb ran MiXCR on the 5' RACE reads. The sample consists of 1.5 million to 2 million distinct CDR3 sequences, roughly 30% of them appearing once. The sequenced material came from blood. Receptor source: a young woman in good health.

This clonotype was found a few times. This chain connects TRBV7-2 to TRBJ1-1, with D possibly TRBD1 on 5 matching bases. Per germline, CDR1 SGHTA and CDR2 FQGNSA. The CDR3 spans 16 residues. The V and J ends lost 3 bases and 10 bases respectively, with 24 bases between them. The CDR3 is CASSFPSDGGSFLAFF. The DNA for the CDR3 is TGTGCCAGCAGCTTCCCTTCGGACGGGGGGAGCTTTCTAGCTTTCTTT.

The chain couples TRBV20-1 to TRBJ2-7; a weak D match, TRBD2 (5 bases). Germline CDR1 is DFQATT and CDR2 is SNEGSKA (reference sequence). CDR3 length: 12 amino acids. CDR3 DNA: TGCAGGGCTTCCGGGGTCCAAGGCGAGCAGTACTTC. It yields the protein CRASGVQGEQYF.

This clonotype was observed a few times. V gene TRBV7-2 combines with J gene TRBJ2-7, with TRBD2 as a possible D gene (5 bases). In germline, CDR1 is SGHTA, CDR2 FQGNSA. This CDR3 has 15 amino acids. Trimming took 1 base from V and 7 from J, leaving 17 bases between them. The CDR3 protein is CASSLGISAYNEQYF. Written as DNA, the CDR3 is TGTGCCAGCAGCTTAGGTATTAGCGCGTACAATGAGCAGTACTTC.

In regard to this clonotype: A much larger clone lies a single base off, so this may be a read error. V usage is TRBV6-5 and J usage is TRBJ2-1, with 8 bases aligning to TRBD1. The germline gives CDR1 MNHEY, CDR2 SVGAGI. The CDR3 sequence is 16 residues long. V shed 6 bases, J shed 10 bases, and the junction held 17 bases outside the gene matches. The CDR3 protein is CASRSSFGTGAYEQFF. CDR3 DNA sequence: TGTGCCAGCAGATCGTCTTTCGGGACAGGAGCCTACGAGCAGTTCTTC.

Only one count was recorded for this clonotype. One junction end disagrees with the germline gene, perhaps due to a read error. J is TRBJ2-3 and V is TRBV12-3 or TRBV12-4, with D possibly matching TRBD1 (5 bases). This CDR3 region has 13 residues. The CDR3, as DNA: TGTGCCATAGGTAGGGGCCGCACAGATCCGCAGTATTTT. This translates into CAIGRGRTDPQYF.

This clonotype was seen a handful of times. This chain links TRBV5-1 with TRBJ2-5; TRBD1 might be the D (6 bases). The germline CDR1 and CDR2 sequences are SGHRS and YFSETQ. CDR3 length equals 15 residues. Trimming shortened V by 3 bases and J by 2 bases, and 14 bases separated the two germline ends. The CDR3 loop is CASSSSLQGQETQYF. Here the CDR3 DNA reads TGCGCCAGCAGCTCCTCCCTCCAGGGGCAAGAGACCCAGTACTTC.

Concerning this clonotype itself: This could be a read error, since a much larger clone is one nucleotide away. CDR3 nucleotides: TGCAGCGTTGCGGAGGGAGCCGAGACCCAGTTCTTC. It codes for CSVAEGAETQFF. The chain employs TRBV29-1 and TRBJ2-1, with a weak D call TRBD2 (6 bases). The germline V gene encodes CDR1 SQVTM and CDR2 ANQGSEA. V lost 4 bases and J lost 13, with 17 bases in between. CDR3 length equals 12 residues.

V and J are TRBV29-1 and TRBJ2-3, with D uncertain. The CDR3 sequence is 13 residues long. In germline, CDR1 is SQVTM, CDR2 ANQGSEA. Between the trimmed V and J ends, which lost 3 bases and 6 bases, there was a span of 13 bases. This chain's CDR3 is CSVETLLLDTQYF. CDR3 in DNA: TGCAGCGTTGAGACCCTCCTGCTGGATACGCAGTATTTT.